This is a list of T cell receptor beta chains from one sample in a study of cytomegalovirus exposure and HLA in healthy donors. Data came from immunoSEQ multiplex PCR; TCRdb stores just in-frame clones and leaves some out. Of roughly 150,000 clones in the sample, 85% were seen once. The sample comprised PBMCs. Source of these receptors: a boy younger than 10 in good health and CMV-seronegative. CDR3s include the opening cysteine and the closing phenylalanine or tryptophan. Fields, in order: D gene, clone size, V gene, J gene, CDR3 DNA, CDR3 protein. The D gene is left open where the match is weak. Clone size appears in some rows only: once, few, many, or a class for an expanded clone.

D gene: .; clone size: .; V gene: TRBV4-1; J gene: TRBJ2-7; CDR3 DNA: TGCGCCAGCAGCCAAGAGTTCTCACTCACTTCCTACGAGCAGTACTTC; CDR3 protein: CASSQEFSLTSYEQYF
D gene: .; clone size: .; V gene: TRBV6-6; J gene: TRBJ1-1; CDR3 DNA: TGTGCCAGCAGTGCCCCGGGACTTCAAGAAGCTTTCTTT; CDR3 protein: CASSAPGLQEAFF
D gene: .; clone size: .; V gene: TRBV11-3; J gene: TRBJ2-3; CDR3 DNA: TGTGCCAGCAGCTTAGGGGCCCAGAGCAACACAGATACGCAGTATTTT; CDR3 protein: CASSLGAQSNTDTQYF
D gene: .; clone size: .; V gene: TRBV28; J gene: TRBJ2-2; CDR3 DNA: TGTGCCAGCAAATCGACCGGGGAGCTGTTTTTT; CDR3 protein: CASKSTGELFF
D gene: TRBD1; clone size: .; V gene: TRBV18; J gene: TRBJ2-1; CDR3 DNA: TGTGCCAGCTCAACCTTGGACAGGAACAATGAGCAGTTCTTC; CDR3 protein: CASSTLDRNNEQFF
D gene: TRBD1; clone size: once; V gene: TRBV28; J gene: TRBJ2-2; CDR3 DNA: TGTGCCAGCAGTCCAACAGGGGGCACCGGGGAGCTGTTTTTT; CDR3 protein: CASSPTGGTGELFF
D gene: .; clone size: .; V gene: TRBV19; J gene: TRBJ2-2; CDR3 DNA: TGTGCCAGTAGTGCTTCTTACAGGGCGGACGGGGAGCTGTTTTTT; CDR3 protein: CASSASYRADGELFF
D gene: TRBD1; clone size: once; V gene: TRBV30; J gene: TRBJ1-4; CDR3 DNA: TGTGCCGGGACAGGGATAGGCGAAAAACTGTTTTTT; CDR3 protein: CAGTGIGEKLFF
D gene: .; clone size: .; V gene: TRBV6-1; J gene: TRBJ1-2; CDR3 DNA: TGTGCCAGCAGTGAAGCGACAGCCAAGGATGGCTACACCTTC; CDR3 protein: CASSEATAKDGYTF
D gene: .; clone size: .; V gene: TRBV18; J gene: TRBJ2-7; CDR3 DNA: TGTGCCAGCTCCCTTTTAGCGACCGTCTACGAGCAGTACTTC; CDR3 protein: CASSLLATVYEQYF
D gene: .; clone size: .; V gene: TRBV5-1; J gene: TRBJ2-3; CDR3 DNA: TGCGCCAGCAGCTTGGCCGTTGACTCCTTAGTTACGCAGTATTTT; CDR3 protein: CASSLAVDSLVTQYF
D gene: .; clone size: .; V gene: TRBV28; J gene: TRBJ2-4; CDR3 DNA: TGTGCCAGCAGTTTGCCGGGGAGTAAAGCCAAAAACATTCAGTACTTC; CDR3 protein: CASSLPGSKAKNIQYF
D gene: TRBD1; clone size: .; V gene: TRBV9; J gene: TRBJ2-5; CDR3 DNA: TGTGCCAGCGGACAGGCTAACCAAGAGACCCAGTACTTC; CDR3 protein: CASGQANQETQYF
D gene: .; clone size: .; V gene: TRBV27; J gene: TRBJ2-1; CDR3 DNA: TGTGCCAGCAGTCCAGCCTACAATGAGCAGTTCTTC; CDR3 protein: CASSPAYNEQFF